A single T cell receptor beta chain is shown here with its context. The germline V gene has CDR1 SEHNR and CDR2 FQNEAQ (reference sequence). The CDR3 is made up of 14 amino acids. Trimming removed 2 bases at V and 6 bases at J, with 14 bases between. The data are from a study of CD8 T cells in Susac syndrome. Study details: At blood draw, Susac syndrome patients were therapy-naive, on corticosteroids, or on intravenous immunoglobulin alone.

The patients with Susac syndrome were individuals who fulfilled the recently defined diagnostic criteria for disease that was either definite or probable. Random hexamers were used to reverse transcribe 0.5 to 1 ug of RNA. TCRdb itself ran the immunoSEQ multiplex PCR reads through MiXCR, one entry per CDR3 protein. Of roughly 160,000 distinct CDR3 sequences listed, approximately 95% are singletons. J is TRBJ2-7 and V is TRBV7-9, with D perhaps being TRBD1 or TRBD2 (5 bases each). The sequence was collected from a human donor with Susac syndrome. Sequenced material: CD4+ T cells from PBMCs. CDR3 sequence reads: CASSLSGARGEQYF. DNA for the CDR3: TGTGCCAGCAGCTTAAGCGGAGCTAGGGGCGAGCAGTACTTC.